This T cell receptor (beta chain) was sequenced in a study of blood T cell repertoires in COVID-19. Study-level information: The United States, Italy and Spain supplied acute and convalescent COVID-19 samples.

Sequencing was performed with immunoSEQ multiplex PCR; in TCRdb, only in-frame clones are kept and a portion is missing. The repertoire consists of a few hundred thousand clones, with roughly four fifths occurring once and the leading ten covering around 9%. Residents of 24 US areas, aged 18 to 89 years, made up the participants. The V segment lost 8 bases and the J segment 4 bases; nucleotides outside the gene matches: 4. The CDR3 runs to 12 residues. From germline, CDR1 is SGHRS and CDR2 YFSETQ. This clone was counted between two and nine times. This TCR came from a middle-aged man who had recovered from COVID-19. What was sequenced was PBMCs or T cells enriched from blood (not recorded which). This chain joins TRBV5-1 and TRBJ1-1; 8 bases align to TRBD1. The CDR3 DNA sequence: TGCGCCAGTTCGGACAGGGCCACTGAAGCTTTCTTT. Translation gives CASSDRATEAFF.